A selection of T cell receptor beta chains follows, all from one sample in a study of shared clonotypes between healthy human individuals. Repertoires were generated with immunoSEQ multiplex PCR, while TCRdb's copy carries only in-frame clones and drops some. Here the sample spans around 600,000 clones, approximately 97% being singletons. The sample consisted of naive CD4+ T cells sorted from blood. The receptors here all came from a woman aged 25 to 45 in good health. Both conserved end residues are part of each CDR3. A D gene is named only where the DNA matches it firmly. Not every row has a clone size; where given, it reads once, few, many or a size class.

len	v_gene	j_gene	abundance	d_gene	CDR3aa	CDR3nt
15	TRBV6-5	TRBJ1-2	.	.	CASSYAGGVNYGYTF	TGTGCCAGCAGTTACGCCGGGGGAGTAAACTATGGCTACACCTTC
15	TRBV7-9	TRBJ2-1	.	TRBD2	CASSRGLATSDEQFF	TGTGCCAGCAGCCGGGGACTAGCGACTTCCGATGAGCAGTTCTTC
18	TRBV5-1	TRBJ2-1	.	.	CASSLAAPFGPTYNEQFF	TGCGCCAGCAGCTTGGCGGCCCCCTTTGGGCCGACCTACAATGAGCAGTTCTTC
15	TRBV6-1	TRBJ1-4	.	.	CASSETIATNEKLFF	TGTGCCAGCAGCGAAACGATAGCAACTAATGAAAAACTGTTTTTT
19	TRBV5-5	TRBJ1-5	.	TRBD1	CASSPRPGQGLYSNQPQHF	TGTGCCAGCAGCCCCCGACCGGGACAGGGGTTATATAGCAATCAGCCCCAGCATTTT
15	TRBV28	TRBJ2-7	.	TRBD2	CASSLYSGSSYEQYF	TGTGCCAGCAGTTTATATAGCGGGAGCTCCTACGAGCAGTACTTC
12	TRBV5-1	TRBJ2-5	.	.	CASSGGEETQYF	TGCGCCAGCAGCGGAGGCGAAGAGACCCAGTACTTC
15	TRBV6-5	TRBJ1-6	.	.	CASRQGRGIVSPLHF	TGTGCCAGCAGGCAAGGTAGAGGGATTGTGTCACCCCTCCACTTT
17	TRBV2	TRBJ2-7	.	TRBD2	CASSAISGSDLLGEQYF	TGTGCCAGCAGTGCTATTAGCGGGAGTGATCTCCTGGGAGAGCAGTACTTC
12	TRBV7-9	TRBJ2-1	.	.	CASSLQGYEQFF	TGTGCCAGCAGCTTACAAGGCTATGAGCAGTTCTTC
15	TRBV7-6	TRBJ2-7	.	.	CASSPGGAGSYEQYF	TGTGCCAGCAGCCCTGGGGGGGCGGGCAGCTACGAGCAGTACTTC
14	TRBV19	TRBJ2-2	.	TRBD2	CASSIREGTGELFF	TGTGCCAGTAGTATACGGGAGGGCACCGGGGAGCTGTTTTTT
16	TRBV6-5	TRBJ2-3	.	TRBD2	CASSSWLAGRGDTQYF	TGTGCCAGCAGTTCCTGGCTAGCGGGGCGGGGAGATACGCAGTATTTT
16	TRBV6-5	TRBJ2-5	.	TRBD2	CASSYSTSGRGETQYF	TGTGCCAGCAGTTACTCGACAAGCGGGAGAGGGGAGACCCAGTACTTC
14	TRBV4-2	TRBJ2-1	once	.	CASSHPAERHEQFF	TGTGCCAGCAGCCATCCTGCTGAGCGGCATGAGCAGTTCTTC
16	TRBV5-8	TRBJ2-5	.	.	CASSPYSSWVLETQYF	TGTGCCAGCAGCCCCTACTCTAGCTGGGTTTTGGAGACCCAGTACTTC
14	TRBV7-2	TRBJ2-7	.	TRBD2	CASSFSSGSYEQYF	TGTGCCAGCAGCTTTAGTAGCGGGAGCTACGAGCAGTACTTC
16	TRBV7-3	TRBJ2-5	.	TRBD1	CASSSKTGGAGETQYF	TGTGCCAGCAGCTCCAAGACAGGGGGCGCGGGAGAGACCCAGTACTTC
11	TRBV7-9	TRBJ1-2	.	.	CASSFSYSYTF	TGTGCCAGCAGCTTCAGTTATAGCTACACCTTC
15	TRBV7-9	TRBJ2-1	.	.	CASSTGTSSYNEQFF	TGTGCCAGCAGCACCGGGACTTCCTCCTACAATGAGCAGTTCTTC
16	TRBV5-1	TRBJ2-2	.	.	CASSLVGQTNTGELFF	TGCGCCAGCAGCTTGGTGGGTCAGACGAACACCGGGGAGCTGTTTTTT
12	TRBV29-1	TRBJ1-3	.	.	CSVEKVGNTIYF	TGCAGCGTTGAGAAGGTTGGAAACACCATATATTTT
14	TRBV4-1	TRBJ2-2	few	.	CASSQLENTGELFF	TGCGCCAGCAGCCAACTGGAGAACACCGGGGAGCTGTTTTTT
12	TRBV28	TRBJ2-7	.	.	CAEAGSSYEQYF	TGTGCCGAGGCGGGGAGCTCCTACGAGCAGTACTTC
15	TRBV19	TRBJ1-6	.	.	CASSVREAYNSPLHF	TGTGCCAGTAGTGTTCGGGAGGCCTATAATTCACCCCTCCACTTT
16	TRBV5-1	TRBJ2-2	.	.	CASSLVRGSYTGELFF	TGCGCCAGCAGCTTGGTTCGCGGGTCTTACACCGGGGAGCTGTTTTTT
15	TRBV6-6	TRBJ2-2	.	TRBD1	CASSYRGPNTGELFF	TGTGCCAGCAGTTACAGGGGGCCGAACACCGGGGAGCTGTTTTTT
15	TRBV11-2	TRBJ1-1	.	.	CASRNPPAGNTEAFF	TGTGCCAGCAGAAACCCGCCGGCGGGGAACACTGAAGCTTTCTTT
13	TRBV5-1	TRBJ2-2	.	.	CASSTGNTGELFF	TGCGCCAGCAGTACGGGGAACACCGGGGAGCTGTTTTTT
14	TRBV27	TRBJ2-2	.	.	CASSSITNTGELFF	TGTGCCAGCAGTTCCATAACGAACACCGGGGAGCTGTTTTTT
13	TRBV2	TRBJ1-5	.	.	CASRWDSNQPQHF	TGTGCCAGCAGGTGGGACAGCAATCAGCCCCAGCATTTT
13	TRBV7-3	TRBJ2-2	.	.	CASSFRNTGELFF	TGTGCCAGCAGCTTCAGGAACACCGGGGAGCTGTTTTTT
12	TRBV28	TRBJ2-1	.	.	CASSLGRNEQFF	TGTGCCAGCAGTTTAGGCAGAAATGAGCAGTTCTTC
11	TRBV29-1	TRBJ2-7	.	.	CSATGTGEQYF	TGCAGCGCAACAGGGACCGGGGAGCAGTACTTC
14	TRBV29-1	TRBJ2-3	.	.	CSAISWQGTDTQYF	TGCAGCGCCATATCGTGGCAGGGGACAGATACGCAGTATTTT
15	TRBV19	TRBJ1-5	.	TRBD1	CASRLQGAGNQPQHF	TGTGCCAGTAGGCTACAGGGGGCAGGGAATCAGCCCCAGCATTTT
16	TRBV7-2	TRBJ2-3	once	.	CASSLGGGLSTDTQYF	TGTGCCAGCAGCTTAGGCGGGGGCCTTAGCACAGATACGCAGTATTTT
15	TRBV7-2	TRBJ2-1	once	TRBD2	CASSKQRDSYNEQFF	TGTGCCAGCAGCAAACAGCGGGACTCCTACAATGAGCAGTTCTTC
15	TRBV15	TRBJ1-2	.	.	CATSRGLRENYGYTF	TGTGCCACCAGCAGAGGCCTTAGAGAAAACTATGGCTACACCTTC
14	TRBV7-2	TRBJ1-2	.	.	CASSLNRVSYGYTF	TGTGCCAGCAGCTTAAATAGGGTTTCCTATGGCTACACCTTC
12	TRBV28	TRBJ2-5	.	.	CAIEKKTGEQYF	TGTGCCATCGAGAAAAAGACGGGGGAGCAGTACTTC
17	TRBV10-3	TRBJ2-7	.	TRBD2	CAISGQLGLAGTYEQYF	TGTGCCATCAGTGGACAACTTGGACTAGCGGGGACGTACGAGCAGTACTTC
15	TRBV4-1	TRBJ1-5	.	.	CASSQGIQGRQPQHF	TGCGCCAGCAGCCAAGGAATCCAGGGCCGTCAGCCCCAGCATTTT
15	TRBV7-9	TRBJ2-5	.	TRBD2	CASSFTAGDRETQYF	TGTGCCAGCAGCTTTACGGCGGGAGATCGAGAGACCCAGTACTTC
14	TRBV6-5	TRBJ2-7	.	.	CASSLTDGSYEQYF	TGTGCCAGCAGTTTAACGGACGGGTCCTACGAGCAGTACTTC
14	TRBV11-2	TRBJ2-2	.	.	CASSSQDVTGELFF	TGTGCCAGCAGCTCTCAGGACGTGACCGGGGAGCTGTTTTTT